The next 27 T cell receptor delta chains were all read from a single sample in a study of Vδ1+ human thymocytes. The study's findings and limits: Thymic TRG and TRD repertoires appeared highly polyclonal, with Gaussian CDR3 length distributions.

Sequences come from RNA converted to cDNA by reverse transcription. CDR3 amplicons came from multiplex PCR with pooled V-gene forward and constant-region reverse primers. TCRdb reapplied CATT to the multiplex PCR reads. There are approximately 24,000 delta-chain clones in the sample; 7.4% occur only once, and roughly 1% lies in the top ten. Antigen specificity for these receptors is unknown. The sequencing sample was made of Vdelta1+ gamma-delta thymocytes from the thymus. The subset here: FACS-sorted CD3+ TCRalphabeta- TCRVdelta1+ TCRVdelta2- thymocytes. These receptors came from a girl under three years old who had congenital heart surgery.

V is TRDV1 and J is TRDJ1; D is perhaps TRDD3 (7 bases). The V end lost 5 bases, the J end lost 0 bases, and 34 bases lay between the germline ends. The CDR3 extends over 22 amino acids. In germline, CDR1 is TSWWSYY, CDR2 QGS. The DNA of the CDR3 is TGTGCTCTTGGGTTCGCCTGTCCTACTGGGGATAGGGGACTTCTGTACACCGATAAACTCATCTTT. Translating gives CALGFACPTGDRGLLYTDKLIF.

The rearrangement joins TRDV1 to TRDJ1; 12 bases match TRDD3. The trim removed 1 base at V and 10 bases at J, leaving 13 bases unmatched. In germline, CDR1 is TSWWSYY, CDR2 QGS. The CDR3 spans 17 residues. CDR3 nucleotide sequence: TGTGCTCTTGGGGAACGGTTCCTGCCACTGGGGGATACAAGACTCATCTTT. Translated, it gives CALGERFLPLGDTRLIF.

This clone showed up just a few times. This chain joins TRDV1 and TRDJ1, with 11 bases lining up with TRDD3. This CDR3 spans 18 amino acids. Germline V gene sequence: CDR1 TSWWSYY, CDR2 QGS. V dropped 3 bases and J dropped 0; count of bases not matched to a gene: 9. This CDR3 reads CALGDNLGDTPYTDKLIF. The CDR3 bases are TGTGCTCTTGGGGATAATCTGGGGGATACTCCGTACACCGATAAACTCATCTTT.

V gene TRDV1 combines with J gene TRDJ1; TRDD2 or TRDD3 may be the D gene (5 bases each). The CDR3 totals 22 residues. Trimming left V 3 bases short and J 7 bases short, with 39 bases between. CDR1 TSWWSYY and CDR2 QGS come from the germline V gene. DNA for the CDR3: TGTGCTCTTGGGGACCCCCTACCTTCAGACTGGATAGAGATGCGGACACAACCTAAACTCATCTTT. Translating it yields CALGDPLPSDWIEMRTQPKLIF.

The V call is TRDV1, the J call TRDJ2; D uncertain. The CDR3 is made up of 15 amino acids. Germline V gene data show CDR1 as TSWWSYY and CDR2 as QGS. Trimming removed 3 bases at V and 0 bases at J, with 8 bases between. The CDR3 sequence is CALGDIVALTAQLFF. CDR3 sequence (DNA): TGTGCTCTTGGGGACATTGTAGCTTTGACAGCACAACTCTTCTTT.

This clone has just a few counts. A read error is possible here, since a much larger clone lies one base away. The rearrangement links TRDV2 to TRDJ1; D is perhaps TRDD3 (5 bases). The V gene's germline CDR1 is GEAIGNYY and CDR2 EKD. Trimming removed 1 base at V and 4 bases at J, with 27 bases between. This CDR3 comprises 19 residues. The CDR3 loop reads CACDTFCPSGAQYIDKLIF. The CDR3 DNA is TGTGCCTGTGACACTTTCTGTCCCTCGGGGGCCCAGTACATCGATAAACTCATCTTT.

The chain joins TRDV2 to TRDJ1, with 8 bases aligning to TRDD3. The CDR3 is 18 amino acids. Germline V gives CDR1 GEAIGNYY, CDR2 EKD. V lost 7 bases to trimming and J lost 0 bases; unmatched junction nucleotides: 18. The CDR3 bases are TGTGCCTGGGGCTACCACGTTCTGGGGGAACGGTACACCGATAAACTCATCTTT. Protein product: CAWGYHVLGERYTDKLIF.

This clone has just a few counts. The chain uses TRDV1 and TRDJ1, with 10 bases lining up with TRDD3. There are 21 residues in the CDR3. Germline CDR1 reads TSWWSYY; CDR2 reads QGS. J lost 1 base, V lost 2 bases, and 19 bases had no gene match. The CDR3 DNA reads as TGTGCTCTTGGGGAAATACTGACGGTTACTGGGGGATTGGCTTCCACCGATAAACTCATCTTT. Translating gives CALGEILTVTGGLASTDKLIF.

The J gene was reported as TRDJ1; the V gene went uncalled; TRDD3, the D gene given by the table, was not confirmed from the DNA. The CDR3 is 18 residues long. The DNA for the CDR3 is TGTGCTCTTGGGGGAAACGGGGGATACGCAATCTTAACCGATAAACTCATCTTT. Translating gives CALGGNGGYAILTDKLIF.

The genes are TRDV1 and TRDJ1; the D is unclear. This CDR3 is 14 amino acids long. V was pared by 5 bases and J by 8 bases, with 18 bases between. Germline-derived CDR1 and CDR2 are TSWWSYY and QGS. The DNA for the CDR3 is TGTGCTCTTGGGTTCGTCTACCCCCATCTGAAACTCATCTTT. It yields the protein CALGFVYPHLKLIF.

This clone was counted a few times. This chain joins TRDV1 and TRDJ1; 11 bases are a match to TRDD3. There are 24 residues in the CDR3. The V gene end was trimmed by 3 bases and the J gene end by 7 bases; junction bases not matched to a gene: 34. Germline CDR1 reads TSWWSYY; CDR2 reads QGS. CDR3 protein: CALGDFPSSSWSGRFVLGDIKLIF. The CDR3 region has the DNA TGTGCTCTTGGGGACTTCCCCAGCAGCTCGTGGTCCGGTCGTTTTGTACTGGGGGATATTAAACTCATCTTT.

This clone was detected only a few times. This chain connects TRDV1 to TRDJ1; 7 bases match TRDD3. CDR3 length equals 17 residues. J was trimmed by 3 bases and V by 0 bases; bases with no gene match: 10. The V gene's germline CDR1 is TSWWSYY and CDR2 QGS. The CDR3 spells CALGELAGGCLSDKLIF. For the CDR3, the DNA is TGTGCTCTTGGGGAACTAGCTGGGGGGTGCCTCTCCGATAAACTCATCTTT.

The J gene is TRDJ1, the V gene TRDV1; possibly TRDD2 for D (6 bases). The V gene's germline CDR1 is TSWWSYY and CDR2 QGS. CDR3 length: 22 amino acids. Trimming took off 2 bases at V and 2 bases at J, with 33 bases between the two ends. The CDR3 is CALGEGPASLSYGSRRTDKLIF. In DNA, the CDR3 is TGTGCTCTTGGGGAAGGCCCGGCGAGTTTATCCTACGGGAGCCGACGTACCGATAAACTCATCTTT.

The gene calls are TRDV1 and TRDJ1, with 9 bases matching TRDD3. TCRdb records no J gene; here it was assigned by comparing the DNA to germline. CDR3 length: 18 amino acids. V was pared by 2 bases and J by 5 bases, with 15 bases of the junction left unmatched. Germline V lookup: CDR1 TSWWSYY, CDR2 QGS. The CDR3 loop is CALGEFFPYWGYGDKLIF. In DNA, the CDR3 is TGTGCTCTTGGGGAATTCTTTCCTTACTGGGGATACGGTGATAAACTCATCTTT.

The chain combines TRDV1 with TRDJ1, with D possibly being TRDD2 (5 bases). The CDR3 length is 15 residues. Germline CDR1 is TSWWSYY and CDR2 is QGS. Trimming cost V 5 bases and J 3 bases, with 16 bases left between them. CDR3 sequence: CALGPNPPTSDKLIF. CDR3 bases: TGTGCTCTTGGGCCTAACCCCCCTACTTCCGATAAACTCATCTTT.

This clone came up a few times. The rearrangement uses TRDV2 and TRDJ1; 13 bases match TRDD3. The CDR3 sequence is 18 residues long. Germline V gives CDR1 GEAIGNYY, CDR2 EKD. The V segment lost 0 bases and the J segment 2 bases; nucleotides outside the gene matches: 8. The CDR3 protein is CACDTRTGGYASTDKLIF. CDR3 coding DNA: TGTGCCTGTGACACCCGTACTGGGGGATACGCGTCTACCGATAAACTCATCTTT.

V usage is TRDV1 and J usage is TRDJ1, with a tentative D call TRDD2 (6 bases). Trimming took 5 bases from V and 4 from J, leaving 35 bases between them. CDR3 size: 21 residues. In germline, CDR1 is TSWWSYY, CDR2 QGS. CDR3 nucleotides: TGTGCTCTTGGGTCCTCCTACCGAACCTTCTCTGGCGGACCCGGGGGCGATAAACTCATCTTT. It encodes CALGSSYRTFSGGPGGDKLIF.

There are a few counts of this clone. V is TRDV1 and J is TRDJ1; 8 bases line up with TRDD3. CDR3 length equals 21 residues. V shed 0 bases, J shed 1 base, and the junction held 19 bases outside the gene matches. Per the germline V gene, CDR1 is TSWWSYY and CDR2 is QGS. Written as DNA, the CDR3 is TGTGCTCTTGGGGAACTTCCCACGAGTATACGAGGGGGATATAGCACCGATAAACTCATCTTT. Translation: CALGELPTSIRGGYSTDKLIF.

The V and J genes are TRDV1 and TRDJ1; D remains ambiguous. V lost 0 bases and J 3 bases, leaving 14 bases between the germline ends. The length of the CDR3 is 16 residues. CDR1 is TSWWSYY and CDR2 is QGS in the germline V gene. The DNA for the CDR3 is TGTGCTCTTGGGGAACTCTCCCCAATGGCCTCCGATAAACTCATCTTT. Translating it yields CALGELSPMASDKLIF.

The chain recombines TRDV1 with TRDJ1; tentatively, D is TRDD2 (5 bases). V shed 6 bases and J shed 0 bases, with 20 bases lying between them. The CDR3 sequence is 17 residues long. Per the germline V gene, CDR1 is TSWWSYY and CDR2 is QGS. CDR3 coding DNA: TGTGCTCTTGGTGAGATTCCTCCAGAGGTTTACACCGATAAACTCATCTTT. Its translation: CALGEIPPEVYTDKLIF.

This clone was observed a few times. The gene calls are TRDV1 and TRDJ1; TRDD3 aligns across 13 bases. This CDR3 is built from 20 residues. The germline V gene has CDR1 TSWWSYY and CDR2 QGS. J gave up 5 bases and V 1 base, and 16 bases lay outside the gene matches. CDR3 nucleotide sequence: TGTGCTCTTGGGGAACCGCGAGTCCAACTGGGGGATACGCGGAGAGATAAACTCATCTTT. It is translated as CALGEPRVQLGDTRRDKLIF.

Although no V gene was called, TRDJ1 is the J gene; the table calls TRDD3, which could not be checked here. The CDR3 extends over 26 amino acids. The CDR3 DNA is TGTGCTCTTGGGGACCCTGGGCCCAATATACCAGCACCGGCTGGGGGATACTGGGGATACACCGATAAACTCATCTTT. Its translation is CALGDPGPNIPAPAGGYWGYTDKLIF.

The J gene is TRDJ1, the V gene TRDV1; a weak D match, TRDD2 (9 bases). Germline loops: CDR1 TSWWSYY, CDR2 QGS. Between the trimmed V and J ends, which lost 1 base and 7 bases, there was a span of 28 bases. The CDR3 covers 19 residues. The CDR3 here is CALGERPSYDTYWGFKLIF. CDR3 nucleotide sequence: TGTGCTCTTGGGGAACGGCCTTCCTACGATACTTACTGGGGGTTTAAACTCATCTTT.

This clone was observed a handful of times. V usage is TRDV1 and J usage is TRDJ1; D call uncertain. V was cut by 1 base and J by 0 bases, with 9 bases left in between. The CDR3 sequence is 15 residues long. The germline V gene encodes CDR1 TSWWSYY and CDR2 QGS. CDR3 nucleotides: TGTGCTCTTGGGGAACCTCGGTATAACACCGATAAACTCATCTTT. Amino acids: CALGEPRYNTDKLIF.

The chain couples TRDV2 to TRDJ2, with TRDD3 identical over 13 bases. V trimming: 3 bases; J trimming: 11 bases; junction bases outside the gene matches: 14. Germline V gene sequence: CDR1 GEAIGNYY, CDR2 EKD. The CDR3 runs 17 residues. The CDR3 loop is CACDPTYWGIRCAQLFF. CDR3 coding DNA: TGTGCCTGTGACCCGACGTACTGGGGGATACGGTGTGCGCAACTCTTCTTT.

Only a few counts were recorded for this clone. The V call is TRDV1, the J call TRDJ1, with TRDD2 identical over 9 bases. Germline assignment: CDR1 TSWWSYY and CDR2 QGS. The CDR3 has 21 residues. After removal of 8 bases from V and 0 bases from J, the junction contained 25 bases not matched to a gene. This CDR3 reads CALLLPTKDTVPPQYTDKLIF. DNA of the CDR3: TGTGCTCTTCTCCTTCCTACGAAGGATACGGTTCCCCCCCAGTACACCGATAAACTCATCTTT.

The chain is built from TRDV1 and TRDJ2; D gene unclear. V lost 2 bases and J 1 base, leaving 20 bases between the germline ends. There are 19 residues in the CDR3. Germline CDR1 is TSWWSYY and CDR2 is QGS. The CDR3 region has the DNA TGTGCTCTTGGGGAAAAAATGTCAACGAGGCCCTTTTTGACAGCACAACTCTTCTTT. As protein: CALGEKMSTRPFLTAQLFF.